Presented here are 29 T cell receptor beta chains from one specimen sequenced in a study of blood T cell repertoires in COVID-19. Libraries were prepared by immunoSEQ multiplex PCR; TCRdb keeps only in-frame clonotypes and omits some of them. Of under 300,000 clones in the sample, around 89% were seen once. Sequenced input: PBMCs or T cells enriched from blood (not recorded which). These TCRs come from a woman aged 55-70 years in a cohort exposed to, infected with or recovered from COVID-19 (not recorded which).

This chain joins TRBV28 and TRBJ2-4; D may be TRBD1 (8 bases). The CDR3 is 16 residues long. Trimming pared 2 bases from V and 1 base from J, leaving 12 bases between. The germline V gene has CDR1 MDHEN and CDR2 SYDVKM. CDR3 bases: TGTGCCAGCAGTTTAGGACAGGGAGGGGCCAAAAACATTCAGTACTTC. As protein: CASSLGQGGAKNIQYF.

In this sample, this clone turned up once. The CDR3: CASRHLAGTDNEQFF. The DNA for the CDR3 is TGTGCCAGCCGACATCTAGCGGGGACGGACAATGAGCAGTTCTTC. This chain joins TRBV28 and TRBJ2-1; 9 positions agree with TRBD2. Trimming cost V 8 bases and J 5 bases; bases outside gene matches: 10. CDR3 size: 15 residues. Germline values: CDR1 MDHEN, CDR2 SYDVKM.

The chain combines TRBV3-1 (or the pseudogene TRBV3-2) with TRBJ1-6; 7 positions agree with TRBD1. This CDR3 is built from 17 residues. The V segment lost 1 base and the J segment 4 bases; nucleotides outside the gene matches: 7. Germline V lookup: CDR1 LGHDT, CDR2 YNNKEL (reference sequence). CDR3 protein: CASSQGGTATYNSPLHF. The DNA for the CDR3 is TGTGCCAGCAGCCAAGGAGGGACAGCGACGTATAATTCACCCCTCCACTTT.

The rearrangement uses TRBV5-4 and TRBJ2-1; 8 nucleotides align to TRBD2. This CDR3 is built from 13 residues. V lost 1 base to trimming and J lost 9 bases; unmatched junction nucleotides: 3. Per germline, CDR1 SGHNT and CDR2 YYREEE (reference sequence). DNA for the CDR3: TGTGCCAGCAGCTTGTCTACTAGCGGTGAGCAGTTCTTC. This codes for CASSLSTSGEQFF.

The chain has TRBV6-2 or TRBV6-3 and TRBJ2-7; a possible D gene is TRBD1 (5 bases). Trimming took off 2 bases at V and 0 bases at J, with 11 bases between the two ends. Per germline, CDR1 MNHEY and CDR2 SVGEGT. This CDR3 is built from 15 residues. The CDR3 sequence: CASSYHPGYSYEQYF. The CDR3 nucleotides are TGTGCCAGCAGTTACCACCCAGGGTACTCCTACGAGCAGTACTTC.

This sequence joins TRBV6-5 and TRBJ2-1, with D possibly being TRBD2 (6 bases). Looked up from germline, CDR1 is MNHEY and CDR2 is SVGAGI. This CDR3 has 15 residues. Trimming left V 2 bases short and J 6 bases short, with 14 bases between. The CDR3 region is CASSYRRDFRNEQFF. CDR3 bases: TGTGCCAGCAGTTACCGGCGGGACTTTCGCAATGAGCAGTTCTTC.

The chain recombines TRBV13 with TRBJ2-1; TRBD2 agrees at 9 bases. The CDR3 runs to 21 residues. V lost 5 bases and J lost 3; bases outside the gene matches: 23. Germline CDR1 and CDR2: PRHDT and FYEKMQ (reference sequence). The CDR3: CASSRNTKTSGPSRRYNEQFF. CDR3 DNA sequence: TGTGCCAGCAGCCGAAACACCAAGACTAGCGGACCCTCGAGGCGCTACAATGAGCAGTTCTTC. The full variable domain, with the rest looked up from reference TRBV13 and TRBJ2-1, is AAGVIQSPRHLIKEKRETATLKCYPIPRHDTVYWYQQGPGQDPQFLISFYEKMQSDKGSIPDRFSAQQFSDYHSELNMSSLELGDSALYFCASSRNTKTSGPSRRYNEQFFGPGTRLTVL.

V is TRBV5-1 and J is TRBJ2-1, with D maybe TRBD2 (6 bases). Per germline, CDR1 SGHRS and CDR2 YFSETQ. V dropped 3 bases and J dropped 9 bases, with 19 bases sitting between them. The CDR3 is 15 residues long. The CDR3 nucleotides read TGCGCCAGCAGCTCGGCGGCAGGGCGGGGAACTGAGCAGTTCTTC. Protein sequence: CASSSAAGRGTEQFF.

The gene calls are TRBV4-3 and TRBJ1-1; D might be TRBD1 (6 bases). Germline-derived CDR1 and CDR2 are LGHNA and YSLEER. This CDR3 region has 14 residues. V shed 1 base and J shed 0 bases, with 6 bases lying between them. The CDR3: CASSQGGLNTEAFF. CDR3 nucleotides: TGCGCCAGCAGCCAAGGGGGGCTGAACACTGAAGCTTTCTTT.

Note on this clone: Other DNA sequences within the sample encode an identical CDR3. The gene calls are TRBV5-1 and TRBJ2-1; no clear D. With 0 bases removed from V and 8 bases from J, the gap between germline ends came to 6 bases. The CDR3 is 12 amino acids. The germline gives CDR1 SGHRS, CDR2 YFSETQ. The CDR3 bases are TGCGCCAGCAGCTTGGCCCTCGATGAGCAGTTCTTC. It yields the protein CASSLALDEQFF.

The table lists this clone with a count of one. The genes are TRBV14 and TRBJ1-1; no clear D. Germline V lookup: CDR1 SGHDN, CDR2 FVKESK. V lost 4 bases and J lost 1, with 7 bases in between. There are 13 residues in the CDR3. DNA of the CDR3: TGTGCCAGCAGCCTTAGTAGGAACACTGAAGCTTTCTTT. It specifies CASSLSRNTEAFF.

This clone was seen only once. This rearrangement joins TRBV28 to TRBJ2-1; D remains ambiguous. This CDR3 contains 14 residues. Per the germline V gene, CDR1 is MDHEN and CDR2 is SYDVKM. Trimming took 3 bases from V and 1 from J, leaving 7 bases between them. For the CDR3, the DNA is TGTGCCAGCAGTTTGGTACAGTCCTACAATGAGCAGTTCTTC. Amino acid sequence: CASSLVQSYNEQFF.

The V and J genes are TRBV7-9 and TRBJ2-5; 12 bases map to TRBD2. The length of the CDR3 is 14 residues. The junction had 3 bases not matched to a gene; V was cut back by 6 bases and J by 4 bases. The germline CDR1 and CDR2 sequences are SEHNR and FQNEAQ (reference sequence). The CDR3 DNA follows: TGTGCCAGCAGACCGGGACTAGCGGGAGAGACCCAGTACTTC. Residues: CASRPGLAGETQYF.

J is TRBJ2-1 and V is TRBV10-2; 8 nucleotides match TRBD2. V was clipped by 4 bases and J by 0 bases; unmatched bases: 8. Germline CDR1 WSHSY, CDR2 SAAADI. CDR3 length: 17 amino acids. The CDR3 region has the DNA TGCGCCAGCAGTGTAAGAAGCGGGGGCCACTCCTACAATGAGCAGTTCTTC. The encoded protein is CASSVRSGGHSYNEQFF.

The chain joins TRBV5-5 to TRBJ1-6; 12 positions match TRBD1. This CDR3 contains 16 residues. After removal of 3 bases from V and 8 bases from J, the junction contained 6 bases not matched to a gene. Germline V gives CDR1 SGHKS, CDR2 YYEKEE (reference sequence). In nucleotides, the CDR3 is TGTGCCAGCAGCTGGGGGGACAGGGGGCAGGATTCACCCCTCCACTTT. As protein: CASSWGDRGQDSPLHF.

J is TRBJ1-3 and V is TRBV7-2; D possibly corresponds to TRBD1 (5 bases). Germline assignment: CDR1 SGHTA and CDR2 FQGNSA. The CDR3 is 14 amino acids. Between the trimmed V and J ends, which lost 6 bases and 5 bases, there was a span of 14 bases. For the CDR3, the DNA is TGTGCCAGCAGGGTGGGGGGGGATAGAAACACCATATATTTT. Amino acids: CASRVGGDRNTIYF.

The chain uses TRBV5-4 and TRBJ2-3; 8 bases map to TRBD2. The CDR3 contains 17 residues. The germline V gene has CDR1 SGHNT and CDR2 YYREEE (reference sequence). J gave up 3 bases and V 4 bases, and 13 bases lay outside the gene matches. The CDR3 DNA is TGTGCCAGCAGCCCACCCGGACTAGCCGGAGGGACAGATACGCAGTATTTT. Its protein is CASSPPGLAGGTDTQYF.

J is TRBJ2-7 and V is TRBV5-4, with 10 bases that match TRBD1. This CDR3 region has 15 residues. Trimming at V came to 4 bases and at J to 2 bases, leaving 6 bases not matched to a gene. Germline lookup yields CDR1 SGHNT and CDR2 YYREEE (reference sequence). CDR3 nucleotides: TGTGCCAGCAGCCGGGACAGGGGTGGCCCCTACGAGCAGTACTTC. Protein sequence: CASSRDRGGPYEQYF.

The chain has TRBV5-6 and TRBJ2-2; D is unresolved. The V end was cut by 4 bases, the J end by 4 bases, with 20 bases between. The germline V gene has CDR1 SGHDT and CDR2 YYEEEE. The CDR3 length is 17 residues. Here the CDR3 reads CASSHRSVRVGTGELFF. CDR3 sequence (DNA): TGTGCCAGCAGCCACCGCTCCGTACGGGTCGGCACCGGGGAGCTGTTTTTT.

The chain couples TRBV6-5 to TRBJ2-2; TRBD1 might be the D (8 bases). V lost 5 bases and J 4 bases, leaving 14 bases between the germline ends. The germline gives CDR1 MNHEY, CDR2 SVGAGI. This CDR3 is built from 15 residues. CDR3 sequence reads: CASSPNRGGTGELFF. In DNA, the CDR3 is TGTGCCAGCAGTCCTAACAGGGGGGGCACCGGGGAGCTGTTTTTT.

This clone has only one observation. CDR3 region: CASSLQGLGSTKNIQYF. The CDR3 DNA reads as TGTGCCAGCAGCTTGCAAGGCTTGGGGAGTACCAAAAACATTCAGTACTTC. The chain joins TRBV5-4 to TRBJ2-4; possibly TRBD2 for D (5 bases). V lost 1 base to trimming and J lost 2 bases, with 16 bases between them. Germline V gene data show CDR1 as SGHNT and CDR2 as YYREEE (reference sequence). The CDR3 is 17 residues long.

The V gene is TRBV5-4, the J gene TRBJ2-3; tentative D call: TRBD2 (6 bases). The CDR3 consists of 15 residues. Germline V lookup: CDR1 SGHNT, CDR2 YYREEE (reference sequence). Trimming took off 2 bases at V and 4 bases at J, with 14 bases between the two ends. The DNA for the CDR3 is TGTGCCAGCAGCTTAGGTGCGGGAATGTCAGATACGCAGTATTTT. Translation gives CASSLGAGMSDTQYF.

The CDR3 nucleotides are TGTGCCAGCAGTCGAATGGACAGGCGAGATACGCAGTATTTT. This gives the protein CASSRMDRRDTQYF. This chain joins TRBV6-5 and TRBJ2-3; 7 bases agree with TRBD1. Germline CDR1 reads MNHEY; CDR2 reads SVGAGI. V dropped 5 bases and J dropped 5; count of bases not matched to a gene: 7. This CDR3 has 14 amino acids.

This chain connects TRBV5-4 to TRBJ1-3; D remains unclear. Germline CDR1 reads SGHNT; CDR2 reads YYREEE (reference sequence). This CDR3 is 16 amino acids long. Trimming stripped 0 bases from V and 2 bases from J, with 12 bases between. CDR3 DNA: TGTGCCAGCAGCTTGGCCGCCCGGGGAGCTGGAAACACCATATATTTT. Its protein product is CASSLAARGAGNTIYF.

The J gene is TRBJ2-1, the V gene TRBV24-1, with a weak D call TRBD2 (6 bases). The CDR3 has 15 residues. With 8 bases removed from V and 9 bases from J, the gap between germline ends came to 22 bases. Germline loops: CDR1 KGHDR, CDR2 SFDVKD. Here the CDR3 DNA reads TGTGCCACCAAGGCCGGAGGGGATGCTAGTGGTGAGCAGTTCTTC. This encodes CATKAGGDASGEQFF.

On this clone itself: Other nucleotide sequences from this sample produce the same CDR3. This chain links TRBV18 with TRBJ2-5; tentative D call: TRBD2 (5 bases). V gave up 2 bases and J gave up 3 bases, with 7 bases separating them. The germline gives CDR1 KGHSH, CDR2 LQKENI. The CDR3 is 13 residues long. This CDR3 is CASSPGLEETQYF. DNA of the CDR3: TGTGCCAGCTCACCAGGACTGGAAGAGACCCAGTACTTC.

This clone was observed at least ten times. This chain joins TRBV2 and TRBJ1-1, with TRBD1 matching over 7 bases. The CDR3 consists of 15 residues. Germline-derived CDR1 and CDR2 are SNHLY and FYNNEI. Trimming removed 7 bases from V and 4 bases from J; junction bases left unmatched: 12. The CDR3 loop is CASTRQGKASTEAFF. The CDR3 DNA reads TGTGCCAGCACCCGACAGGGTAAGGCGAGCACTGAAGCTTTCTTT.

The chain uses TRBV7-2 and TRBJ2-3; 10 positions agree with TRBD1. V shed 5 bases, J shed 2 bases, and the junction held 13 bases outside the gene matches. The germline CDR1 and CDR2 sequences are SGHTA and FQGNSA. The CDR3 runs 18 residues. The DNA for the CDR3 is TGTGCCAGCAGCAAAAGGGGGCAGGGACAGGGGTCCACAGATACGCAGTATTTT. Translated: CASSKRGQGQGSTDTQYF.

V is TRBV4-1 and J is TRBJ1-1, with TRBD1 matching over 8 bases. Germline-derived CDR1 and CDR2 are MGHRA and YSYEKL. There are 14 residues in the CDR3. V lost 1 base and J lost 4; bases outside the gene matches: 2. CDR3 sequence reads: CASSQVQGATEAFF. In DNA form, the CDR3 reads TGCGCCAGCAGCCAAGTCCAGGGGGCCACTGAAGCTTTCTTT.